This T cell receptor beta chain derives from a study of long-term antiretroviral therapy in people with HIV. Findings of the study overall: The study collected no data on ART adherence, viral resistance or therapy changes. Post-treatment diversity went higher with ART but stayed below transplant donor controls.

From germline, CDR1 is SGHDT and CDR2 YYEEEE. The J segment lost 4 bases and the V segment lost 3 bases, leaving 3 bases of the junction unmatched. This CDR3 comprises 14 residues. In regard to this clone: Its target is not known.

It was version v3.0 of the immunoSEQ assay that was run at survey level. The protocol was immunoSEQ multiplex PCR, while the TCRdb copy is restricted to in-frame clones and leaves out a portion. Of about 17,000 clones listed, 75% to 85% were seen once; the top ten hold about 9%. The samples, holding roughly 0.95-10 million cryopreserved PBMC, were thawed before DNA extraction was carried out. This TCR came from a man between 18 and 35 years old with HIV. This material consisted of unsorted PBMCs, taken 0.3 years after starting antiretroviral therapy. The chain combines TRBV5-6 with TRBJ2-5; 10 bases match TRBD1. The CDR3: CASSSRTGGETQYF. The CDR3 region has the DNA TGTGCCAGCAGCTCACGGACAGGGGGAGAGACCCAGTACTTC.